This TCR beta chain was documented in a study of T-cell memory formation after mild COVID-19. Germline values: CDR1 MGHDK, CDR2 SYGVNS. Trimming removed 4 bases at V and 6 bases at J, with 11 bases between. The CDR3 runs to 13 residues. TCRdb redid the calling of the 5' RACE reads with MiXCR, one entry per CDR3 protein. The data show 300,000 to 350,000 distinct CDR3 sequences, 14% seen once. On this clonotype itself: Its cognate antigen is unknown.

Study results and limitations: Several responding clones turned up in pre-infection memory, indicating that cross-reactive memory may have taken part. Mainly in CM and EM were contracting CD4+ clones; CD8+ were in EMRA.

Specimen: PBMCs or a T cell subset sorted from them (not recorded which). This sequence was found in a man younger than 35 who had mild COVID-19 (a few samples of this study predate the infection). Cell type and time point are not known. The V and J genes are TRBV25-1 and TRBJ2-3; D gene ambiguous. In DNA, the CDR3 is TGTGCCAGCAGTGGACCATTGGGGGATACGCAGTATTTT. Translation: CASSGPLGDTQYF.